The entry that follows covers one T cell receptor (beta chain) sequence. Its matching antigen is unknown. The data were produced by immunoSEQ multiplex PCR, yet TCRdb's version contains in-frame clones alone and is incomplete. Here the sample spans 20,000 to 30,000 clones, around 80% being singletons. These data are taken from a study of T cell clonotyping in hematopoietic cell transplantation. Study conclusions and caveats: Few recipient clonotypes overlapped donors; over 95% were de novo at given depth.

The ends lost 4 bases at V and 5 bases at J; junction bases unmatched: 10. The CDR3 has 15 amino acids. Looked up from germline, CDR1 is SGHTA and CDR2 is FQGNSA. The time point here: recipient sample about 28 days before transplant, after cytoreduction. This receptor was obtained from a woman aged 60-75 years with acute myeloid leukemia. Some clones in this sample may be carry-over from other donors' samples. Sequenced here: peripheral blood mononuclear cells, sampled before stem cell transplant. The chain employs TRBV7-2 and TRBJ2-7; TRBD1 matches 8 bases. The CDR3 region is CASSYGQGLMHEQYF. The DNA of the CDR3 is TGTGCCAGCAGCTACGGACAGGGTTTGATGCACGAGCAGTACTTC.